This T cell receptor (beta chain) was captured in a study of blood T cell repertoires in COVID-19. Germline CDR1 reads SGHVS; CDR2 reads FQNEAQ. The CDR3 contains 23 residues. Trimming took off 7 bases at V and 5 bases at J, with 42 bases between the two ends. Assay: immunoSEQ multiplex PCR; the TCRdb copy retains only in-frame clones and omits some. This table holds about 210,000 clones, over 80% found once. The chain combines TRBV7-8 with TRBJ2-1, with D possibly being TRBD1 (8 bases). Sequenced input: PBMCs or T cells enriched from blood (not recorded which). The receptor was isolated from a man younger than 30 with acute COVID-19. The chain's CDR3 is CASNRPRDRSFWGLAANDNEQFF. As DNA, the CDR3 is TGTGCCAGCAACCGCCCCCGGGACAGGTCCTTTTGGGGGCTAGCGGCCAATGACAATGAGCAGTTCTTC.